Shown below are 13 T cell receptor beta chains from a single sample sequenced in a study of blood T cell repertoires in COVID-19. The method was immunoSEQ multiplex PCR; TCRdb's version includes in-frame clones alone and lacks a portion of them. The table has about 240,000 clones, about 90% seen once. Sequenced: peripheral blood. The receptors derive from a man aged 60 to 69 who had recovered from COVID-19.

This chain uses TRBV5-4 with TRBJ2-1; possible D gene TRBD1, 5 bases. Trimming took off 4 bases at V and 9 bases at J, with 17 bases between the two ends. Germline assignment: CDR1 SGHNT and CDR2 YYREEE (reference sequence). There are 14 residues in the CDR3. This chain's CDR3 is CASSRTQGTGEQFF. The CDR3 nucleotides read TGTGCCAGCAGCCGCACTCAGGGTACTGGTGAGCAGTTCTTC.

The chain is built from TRBV5-1 and TRBJ1-2, with D unresolved. The CDR3 runs 14 residues. V gave up 4 bases and J gave up 1 base, with 11 bases separating them. In germline, CDR1 is SGHRS, CDR2 YFSETQ. The CDR3: CASSQERGNYGYTF. Here the CDR3 DNA reads TGCGCCAGCAGCCAGGAACGGGGTAACTATGGCTACACCTTC. Using reference TRBV5-1 and TRBJ1-2 for the parts outside the CDR3, the full variable domain is KAGVTQTPRYLIKTRGQQVTLSCSPISGHRSVSWYQQTPGQGLQFLFEYFSETQRNKGNFPGRFSGRQFSNSRSEMNVSTLELGDSALYLCASSQERGNYGYTFGSGTRLTVV.

This clone was counted only a few times. The gene calls are TRBV25-1 and TRBJ1-2, with TRBD1 as a possible D gene (6 bases). Germline V lookup: CDR1 MGHDK, CDR2 SYGVNS. V lost 4 bases to trimming and J lost 4 bases, with 16 bases between them. The CDR3 runs 15 residues. In DNA form, the CDR3 reads TGTGCCAGCAGTGCGGTACAGGGCTTGGGCTATGGCTACACCTTC. Translated: CASSAVQGLGYGYTF.

The chain employs TRBV3-1 (or the pseudogene TRBV3-2) and TRBJ2-6; TRBD2 is a possible D gene (6 bases). Trimming cost V 5 bases and J 1 base, with 15 bases left between them. The CDR3 spans 17 residues. Germline V gene data show CDR1 as LGHDT and CDR2 as YNNKEL (reference sequence). CDR3 in DNA: TGTGCCAGCAGCTTTAGCGGACGGTCTTCTGGGGCCAACGTCCTGACTTTC. It codes for CASSFSGRSSGANVLTF.

This clone has only one observation. This rearrangement joins TRBV28 to TRBJ2-7, with 8 bases that match TRBD1. The V gene end was trimmed by 8 bases and the J gene end by 6 bases; junction bases not matched to a gene: 12. CDR3 length: 14 residues. Germline assignment: CDR1 MDHEN and CDR2 SYDVKM. The CDR3 DNA sequence: TGTGCCAGCGGGCGACAGGGGCCCCTAGGCGAGCAGTACTTC. This sequence encodes CASGRQGPLGEQYF.

V usage is TRBV27 and J usage is TRBJ2-7, with 9 bases aligning to TRBD1. V lost 5 bases to trimming and J lost 0 bases; unmatched junction nucleotides: 8. In germline, CDR1 is MNHEY, CDR2 SMNVEV (reference sequence). CDR3 length: 16 amino acids. CDR3 sequence: CASSDSRQGDSYEQYF. CDR3 in DNA: TGTGCCAGCAGTGACTCTCGACAGGGGGACTCCTACGAGCAGTACTTC.

The gene calls are TRBV4-1 and TRBJ1-4; possible D gene TRBD1, 6 bases. V was pared by 4 bases and J by 2 bases, with 8 bases between. CDR3 size: 14 residues. Germline V gene sequence: CDR1 MGHRA, CDR2 YSYEKL. The chain's CDR3 is CASSPGATNEKLFF. Written as DNA, the CDR3 is TGCGCCAGCAGCCCAGGGGCGACTAATGAAAAACTGTTTTTT.

The genes are TRBV5-1 and TRBJ2-2; possible D gene TRBD1, 6 bases. V lost 7 bases and J 1 base, leaving 11 bases between the germline ends. CDR3 length equals 14 residues. The germline V gene has CDR1 SGHRS and CDR2 YFSETQ. As DNA, the CDR3 is TGCGCCAGCTTGGGACACCTGAACACCGGGGAGCTGTTTTTT. Protein product: CASLGHLNTGELFF.

The sample holds many counts of this clone. Other nucleotide sequences in the sample specify the same CDR3. DNA of the CDR3: TGCGCCAGCAGCTATGGGACAGAAGCTTTCTTT. Its translation: CASSYGTEAFF. This chain links TRBV5-1 with TRBJ1-1; TRBD1 might be the D (6 bases). The V and J ends lost 3 bases and 8 bases respectively, with 8 bases between them. The germline V gene encodes CDR1 SGHRS and CDR2 YFSETQ. CDR3 length: 11 residues.

This sequence joins TRBV6-5 and TRBJ1-1, with 9 nucleotides matching TRBD1. This CDR3 contains 15 residues. Germline CDR1 MNHEY, CDR2 SVGAGI. Unmatched junction bases numbered 9, after V lost 5 bases and J lost 5 bases. CDR3 residues: CASSPPGQGLTEAFF. CDR3 bases: TGTGCCAGCAGTCCGCCGGGACAGGGTCTAACTGAAGCTTTCTTT.

CDR3 DNA: TGTGCCAGCAGTTTAACGCGTTCTCTGCACGAGCAGTACTTC. It yields the protein CASSLTRSLHEQYF. The chain carries TRBV27 and TRBJ2-7; D gene unclear. The germline gives CDR1 MNHEY, CDR2 SMNVEV (reference sequence). The V and J ends lost 2 bases and 5 bases respectively, with 13 bases between them. The length of the CDR3 is 14 residues.

CDR3 sequence: CATSRDLPGEISYEQYF. In DNA form, the CDR3 reads TGTGCCACCAGCAGAGATCTTCCTGGGGAGATCTCCTACGAGCAGTACTTC. The chain links TRBV15 to TRBJ2-7; a possible D gene is TRBD2 (5 bases). The CDR3 spans 17 residues. Between the trimmed V and J ends, which lost 0 bases and 0 bases, there was a span of 15 bases. Germline CDR1 reads LNHNV; CDR2 reads YYDKDF (reference sequence).

The V call is TRBV6-2 or TRBV6-3, the J call TRBJ1-5, with TRBD1 matching 10 bases. The V gene's germline CDR1 is MNHEY and CDR2 SVGEGT. The CDR3 covers 18 residues. The V segment lost 6 bases and the J segment 4 bases; nucleotides outside the gene matches: 15. In DNA form, the CDR3 reads TGTGCCAGCAGCCCCTGGTTCCGCGGGACAGGGGCAAATCAGCCCCAGCATTTT. Translation: CASSPWFRGTGANQPQHF.